The next 5 T cell receptor beta chains were all read from a single sample in a study of beta chain features in type 1 diabetes. The isolated RNA, all of it, was reverse transcribed, so expressed TCRB transcripts were what got sequenced. TCRdb's copy holds only in-frame clones and misses some; the assay was immunoSEQ multiplex PCR. This table has under 250,000 clones, roughly 10% appearing once. The sequencing sample was made of central memory CD4+ T cells from blood. These receptors were collected from a man aged 18 to 30 in good health.

The chain is built from TRBV23-1 and TRBJ2-1; 12 bases agree with TRBD2. TRBV23-1 qualifies as an ORF whose function is uncertain. With V trimmed by 6 bases and J by 6 bases, 6 bases remained unmatched. This CDR3 is 15 amino acids long. CDR3 in DNA: TGCGCCAGCAGGCTCGGACTAGCGGGGAGCAATGAGCAGTTCTTC. Translating it yields CASRLGLAGSNEQFF.

Within the sample, this clone is medium-sized. The rearrangement links TRBV28 to TRBJ2-4; TRBD2 might be the D (6 bases). V was trimmed by 4 bases and J by 0 bases, leaving 16 bases between them. Per the germline V gene, CDR1 is MDHEN and CDR2 is SYDVKM. CDR3 length equals 17 residues. As DNA, the CDR3 is TGTGCCAGCAGTTCCTGGAGGGGCAGCAAAGCCAAAAACATTCAGTACTTC. This sequence encodes CASSSWRGSKAKNIQYF.

This clone was counted many times. V and J are TRBV2 and TRBJ2-1, with 7 bases fitting TRBD2. The J segment lost 8 bases and the V segment lost 6 bases, leaving 4 bases of the junction unmatched. The CDR3 covers 12 residues. Germline-derived CDR1 and CDR2 are SNHLY and FYNNEI. This CDR3 reads CASRGGGDEQFF. The DNA of the CDR3 is TGTGCCAGCAGGGGCGGGGGAGATGAGCAGTTCTTC.

This sequence joins TRBV2 and TRBJ1-2, with D possibly TRBD1 on 5 matching bases. The ends were cut back, 4 bases at V and 8 bases at J, with 17 bases in the middle. The CDR3 runs 14 residues. Looked up from germline, CDR1 is SNHLY and CDR2 is FYNNEI. This chain's CDR3 is CASSVDMTSEGYTF. The CDR3, as DNA: TGTGCCAGCAGTGTGGACATGACTTCTGAGGGCTACACCTTC.

This clone occurred a few times. V is TRBV28 and J is TRBJ1-2; tentative D call: TRBD1 (5 bases). Trimming shortened V by 5 bases and J by 0 bases, and 10 bases separated the two germline ends. The germline gives CDR1 MDHEN, CDR2 SYDVKM. This CDR3 contains 14 residues. Here the CDR3 reads CASSPPTANYGYTF. The DNA of the CDR3 is TGTGCCAGCAGTCCGCCGACAGCTAACTATGGCTACACCTTC.